This is a list of T cell receptor beta chains from one sample in a study of blood T cell repertoires in COVID-19. Libraries were prepared by immunoSEQ multiplex PCR; TCRdb keeps only in-frame clonotypes and omits some of them. The sample has some 76,000 clones; roughly nine tenths are singletons. Sequencing was carried out using peripheral blood. All receptors come from a man at least 80 years old in a cohort sampled during active COVID-19. Both conserved end residues are trimmed from each CDR3.

cdr3_aa j_call cdr3_length v_call
ASSVAGIAGASYNEQF TRBJ2-1 16 TRBV9
ASNKDFNTEAF TRBJ1-1 11 TRBV6-5
ASSSRQVSSNQPQH TRBJ1-5 14 TRBV28
ASSPYGTIAYGQF TRBJ2-1 13 TRBV18
ASSPRDRGRSHEF TRBJ2-1 13 TRBV5-1
ASSFSQGFEQF TRBJ2-1 11 TRBV6-5
SASQGTDTEAF TRBJ1-1 11 TRBV20-1
ASSPDGQSQAF TRBJ1-1 11 TRBV18
ASSKEGDRGLFTEAF TRBJ1-1 15 TRBV5-4
ASRFPRDTEAF TRBJ1-1 11 TRBV19
ATSEYSTDTQY TRBJ2-3 11 TRBV24-1
ASTTQGMAF TRBJ1-1 9 TRBV28
ASRGTGITEAF TRBJ1-1 11 TRBV5-6
ASSLPFEGGNEKLF TRBJ1-4 14 TRBV28
ASSSMVAGGTDTQY TRBJ2-3 14 TRBV11-3
ASSYSTGGLADTQY TRBJ2-3 14 TRBV6-6
ATRDRLDSPLH TRBJ1-6 11 TRBV27
ASSLQSGTGHQF TRBJ2-1 12 TRBV7-2
ASSLRRRQDTDTQY TRBJ2-3 14 TRBV27
ATSRTVSLGYT TRBJ1-2 11 TRBV15
ARHHRGHSNQPQH TRBJ1-5 13 TRBV10-1
ASRETVTGELF TRBJ2-2 11 TRBV9
AISEVGGGPTYEQY TRBJ2-7 14 TRBV10-3
SASPGGEYIQY TRBJ2-4 11 TRBV20-1
ASSVTDRAGEKLF TRBJ1-4 13 TRBV9
ASTTRGGADTQY TRBJ2-3 12 TRBV5-4
ASGRTGRTGELF TRBJ2-2 12 TRBV12-5
ATQGADTEAF TRBJ1-1 10 TRBV3-1/TRBV3-2
ASSSDRGPHNEQF TRBJ2-1 13 TRBV25-1
ASSVGTGFNEKLF TRBJ1-4 13 TRBV9
ASSDWTSGGAYEQY TRBJ2-7 14 TRBV2
ASSSPRGGRSYNEQF TRBJ2-1 15 TRBV27
ASSLDPQGHSPLH TRBJ1-6 13 TRBV11-2
ASSPLATEAF TRBJ1-1 10 TRBV12-3/TRBV12-4
ASSLTGGSGTEAF TRBJ1-1 13 TRBV7-6
ASSPLGSARVLT TRBJ2-6 12 TRBV18
ASSIASGVYEQY TRBJ2-7 12 TRBV19
ASTVSENSPLH TRBJ1-6 11 TRBV6-5
ASTPSGQGYGYT TRBJ1-2 12 TRBV7-2
ASSYGKSPLH TRBJ1-6 10 TRBV12-3/TRBV12-4
ASSPLQGYQPQH TRBJ1-5 12 TRBV18
ASSSRGQNWNTQY TRBJ2-3 13 TRBV9
ASSLESRSTDTQY TRBJ2-3 13 TRBV5-1
ASSQYTSGGTYNEQF TRBJ2-1 15 TRBV4-2
ASSLGATGANVLT TRBJ2-6 13 TRBV27
ASSGEDSNNEKLF TRBJ1-4 13 TRBV5-5
ASRQGMNTGELF TRBJ2-2 12 TRBV6-4
ASSTTGVWSGNTIY TRBJ1-3 14 TRBV6-6
ASTPGEGAYGYT TRBJ1-2 12 TRBV28
ASSLEAGTDTQY TRBJ2-3 12 TRBV7-2
ATSGSTGDHSPLH TRBJ1-6 13 TRBV15
ASSPEDSYSGNTIY TRBJ1-3 14 TRBV5-1
ASSPGEGTDPEAF TRBJ1-1 13 TRBV7-2
ASSRGYEQY TRBJ2-7 9 TRBV5-4
ASSMLPSRPGNYGYT TRBJ1-2 15 TRBV19
ASSPFTQGGAGELF TRBJ2-2 14 TRBV9